This paragraph reports one TCR beta chain. Some clones are missing from TCRdb's copy, which holds only in-frame ones; the method was immunoSEQ multiplex PCR. Of hundreds of thousands of clones listed, about 90% are singletons. This specimen belongs to a study of blood T cell repertoires in COVID-19. Source material: peripheral blood. The sequence derives from a woman aged 30 to 39 who had recovered from COVID-19.

CDR3 region: CASSEGQAGGRYEQYF. The CDR3 nucleotides are TGTGCCAGCAGTGAAGGGCAAGCGGGAGGGCGGTACGAGCAGTACTTC. The chain has TRBV6-1 and TRBJ2-7; TRBD2 matches at 10 bases. The CDR3 totals 16 residues. Trimming cost V 1 base and J 4 bases; bases outside gene matches: 7. Germline loops: CDR1 MNHNS, CDR2 SASEGT.